Each of the 21 T cell receptor beta chains below was sequenced from the same sample in a study of T-cell reconstitution after alpha-beta-depleted transplantation in children (dated by TCRdb to about 2016). The treatment or condition label, read with the paper, signifies: allogeneic hematopoietic cell transplantation with graft depleted of TCRalphabeta T cells and CD19 B cells. Libraries were made using PCR. TCRdb records Illumina HiSeq 2500 as the sequencer. Molecular barcoding was employed in the preparation of TCR libraries, with unique molecular identifiers being used to normalize TCRbeta repertoire quantification. TCRdb reprocessed the public reads (quality trimming at Q25 with fastp, clone calling with MiXCR) and kept in-frame beta chains. For every CDR3 protein sequence, its rows merge into one entry that carries the most common genes and DNA. Recorded for this sample are 450,000 to 700,000 distinct CDR3 sequences; 25% to 30% of them occurred a single time. Of the sample, approximately 33% is held by the ten largest clones.

Source: PBMCs, taken before TCRalphabeta/CD19-depleted stem cell transplant. Source of these receptors: a boy less than two years old with Wiskott-Aldrich syndrome, due to receive a stem cell transplant.

The V and J genes are TRBV7-9 and TRBJ2-7, with D perhaps assigned TRBD1 or TRBD2 (5 bases each). The length of the CDR3 is 16 residues. The V gene's germline CDR1 is SEHNR and CDR2 FQNEAQ (reference sequence). V shed 5 bases and J shed 0 bases, with 17 bases lying between them. CDR3: CASSLRQPGSSYEQYF. For the CDR3, the DNA is TGTGCCAGCAGCCTCAGACAGCCGGGGAGCTCCTACGAGCAGTACTTC. The full variable domain, its missing parts supplied by reference TRBV7-9 and TRBJ2-7, is DTGVSQNPRHKITKRGQNVTFRCDPISEHNRLYWYRQTLGQGPEFLTYFQNEAQLEKSRLLSDRFSAERPKGSFSTLEIQRTEQGDSAMYLCASSLRQPGSSYEQYFGPGTRLTVT.

The rearrangement links TRBV7-8 to TRBJ2-7; D is uncertain. V was shortened by 2 bases and J by 2 bases, with 10 bases between the two germline ends. This CDR3 has 14 amino acids. CDR1 and CDR2 (germline): SGHVS, FQNEAQ. The CDR3 here is CASSLRAPTYEQYF. The DNA of the CDR3 is TGTGCCAGCAGCTTAAGAGCGCCGACCTACGAGCAGTACTTC.

The chain links TRBV20-1 to TRBJ2-1, with D unclear. Deletions cut 3 bases from V and 4 bases from J, with 13 bases between. The CDR3 sequence is 14 residues long. Germline-derived CDR1 and CDR2 are DFQATT and SNEGSKA (reference sequence). The CDR3 reads CSASMVSPYNEQFF. CDR3 DNA: TGCAGTGCTAGTATGGTTAGTCCATACAATGAGCAGTTCTTC.

CDR3 in amino acids: CASSSYRRTKNTEAFF. The DNA of the CDR3 is TGTGCCAGCAGCTCGTACCGACGGACAAAGAACACTGAAGCTTTCTTT. V and J are TRBV5-6 and TRBJ1-1, with D possibly TRBD1 on 5 matching bases. The V gene's germline CDR1 is SGHDT and CDR2 YYEEEE. V dropped 3 bases and J dropped 1 base, with 16 bases sitting between them. CDR3 size: 16 residues.

Note on this clonotype: One junction end does not reproduce the germline sequence, and a read error may be involved. This chain joins TRBV5-4 and TRBJ2-4; D is unresolved. Per the germline V gene, CDR1 is SGHNT and CDR2 is YYREEE (reference sequence). The CDR3 runs to 17 residues. DNA for the CDR3: TGTGCCAGCGGCTTTGGGCCCATTGGGTTAGCCAAAAACATTCAGTACTTC. Amino acid sequence: CASGFGPIGLAKNIQYF. The full variable domain, rest sourced from reference TRBV5-4 and TRBJ2-4, is ETGVTQSPTHLIKTRGQQVTLRCSSQSGHNTVSWYQQALGQGPQFIFQYYREEENGRGNFPPRFSGLQFPNYSSELNVNALELDDSALYLCASGFGPIGLAKNIQYFGAGTRLSVL.

V usage is TRBV5-1 and J usage is TRBJ2-5; D is uncertain. This CDR3 is 13 amino acids long. Germline CDR1 SGHRS, CDR2 YFSETQ. V dropped 4 bases and J dropped 5 bases, with 12 bases sitting between them. CDR3 sequence (DNA): TGCGCCAGCAGCCCGCCGAGGTTCGAGACCCAGTACTTC. This encodes CASSPPRFETQYF.

CDR3 in amino acids: CSARDPSRGGLETQYF. In nucleotides, the CDR3 is TGCAGTGCTAGAGATCCCTCGCGGGGGGGGCTGGAGACCCAGTACTTC. The V gene is TRBV20-1, the J gene TRBJ2-5; 9 bases agree with TRBD2. Germline V lookup: CDR1 DFQATT, CDR2 SNEGSKA (reference sequence). Trimming removed 0 bases from V and 5 bases from J; junction bases left unmatched: 10. The CDR3 is 16 residues long.

This clonotype appeared a few times. V and J are TRBV25-1 and TRBJ2-5; D is unclear. The CDR3 covers 12 residues. Germline V lookup: CDR1 MGHDK, CDR2 SYGVNS. V lost 8 bases, J lost 2 bases, and 9 bases lay in between. The CDR3 DNA reads TGTGCCAGCCCCCGGTTTCAAGAGACCCAGTACTTC. Protein: CASPRFQETQYF.

V is TRBV29-1 and J is TRBJ1-2; D unclear. CDR3 length equals 16 residues. Trimming left V 1 base short and J 2 bases short, with 17 bases between. The V gene's germline CDR1 is SQVTM and CDR2 ANQGSEA. The CDR3 spells CSVEVSSSPRNYGYTF. As DNA, the CDR3 is TGCAGCGTTGAAGTTTCTTCGAGTCCACGAAACTATGGCTACACCTTC. The entire variable domain, with the rest obtained from reference TRBV29-1 and TRBJ1-2, is as follows: SAVISQKPSRDICQRGTSLTIQCQVDSQVTMMFWYRQQPGQSLTLIATANQGSEATYESGFVIDKFPISRPNLTFSTLTVSNMSPEDSSIYLCSVEVSSSPRNYGYTFGSGTRLTVV.

About this clonotype itself: An end of the junction does not agree with germline; a read error may underlie this. The genes are TRBV12-3 or TRBV12-4 and TRBJ1-1; no definite D call. The CDR3 extends over 11 amino acids. CDR3 bases: TGTGCCAGCAGTTTCTATGCTGACGCTTTCTTT. The encoded protein is CASSFYADAFF.

This clonotype was observed a handful of times. The chain recombines TRBV6-5 with TRBJ2-1, with 7 bases fitting TRBD2. Unmatched junction bases numbered 12, after V lost 5 bases and J lost 5 bases. CDR1 is MNHEY and CDR2 is SVGAGI in the germline V gene. This CDR3 is 16 amino acids long. CDR3 sequence (DNA): TGTGCCAGCAGTCCCTCGGGCGGGAGAGCAAACAATGAGCAGTTCTTC. Its protein is CASSPSGGRANNEQFF.

This clonotype appeared a few times. J is TRBJ2-5 and V is TRBV5-1, with D maybe TRBD1 (5 bases). The CDR3 covers 14 residues. The V end was cut by 2 bases, the J end by 5 bases, with 13 bases between. CDR1 SGHRS and CDR2 YFSETQ come from the germline V gene. The CDR3 is CASSFDSPSETQYF. CDR3 bases: TGCGCCAGCAGCTTCGACAGTCCCTCGGAGACCCAGTACTTC.

The chain has TRBV3-1 and TRBJ2-1, with D unclear. Between the trimmed V and J ends, which lost 1 base and 7 bases, there was a span of 5 bases. The CDR3 has 12 residues. The germline V gene has CDR1 LGHDT and CDR2 YNNKEL (reference sequence). CDR3 DNA: TGTGCCAGCAGCCAAGCTGCGAATGAGCAGTTCTTC. Translating gives CASSQAANEQFF.

The V call is TRBV7-2, the J call TRBJ1-5; D gene uncertain. With 5 bases removed from V and 4 bases from J, the gap between germline ends came to 9 bases. Looked up from germline, CDR1 is SGHTA and CDR2 is FQGNSA. The CDR3 covers 13 residues. The CDR3 loop reads CASSVTTNQPQHF. In nucleotides, the CDR3 is TGTGCCAGCAGCGTAACAACAAATCAGCCCCAGCATTTT. The whole variable domain, remainder taken from reference TRBV7-2 and TRBJ1-5, is GAGVSQSPSNKVTEKGKDVELRCDPISGHTALYWYRQSLGQGLEFLIYFQGNSAPDKSGLPSDRFSAERTGGSVSTLTIQRTQQEDSAVYLCASSVTTNQPQHFGDGTRLSIL.

This clonotype was picked up one time. The chain has TRBV12-3 or TRBV12-4 and TRBJ2-1; weak D call: TRBD1 (5 bases). This CDR3 has 16 amino acids. V was clipped by 5 bases and J by 4 bases, with 18 bases between them. CDR3 sequence: CASSPPRMGPYNEQFF. CDR3 DNA sequence: TGTGCCAGCAGTCCCCCCCGGATGGGGCCATACAATGAGCAGTTCTTC.

The sample holds a few counts of this clonotype. This chain uses TRBV20-1 with TRBJ2-4, with 9 bases aligning to TRBD1. CDR3 length equals 13 residues. J lost 8 bases, V lost 6 bases, and 8 bases had no gene match. Germline values: CDR1 DFQATT, CDR2 SNEGSKA (reference sequence). The CDR3 is CSARGQGRHIQYF. CDR3 DNA sequence: TGCAGTGCCAGGGGACAGGGCCGGCACATTCAGTACTTC.

This rearrangement joins TRBV5-1 to TRBJ2-1; TRBD2 matches at 11 bases. The germline CDR1 and CDR2 sequences are SGHRS and YFSETQ. This CDR3 region has 17 residues. The ends lost 0 bases at V and 3 bases at J; junction bases unmatched: 5. This CDR3 is CASSLAGLAEYYNEQFF. In DNA form, the CDR3 reads TGCGCCAGCAGCTTGGCGGGACTAGCGGAATACTACAATGAGCAGTTCTTC. Filled out from reference TRBV5-1 and TRBJ2-1, the complete variable domain reads KAGVTQTPRYLIKTRGQQVTLSCSPISGHRSVSWYQQTPGQGLQFLFEYFSETQRNKGNFPGRFSGRQFSNSRSEMNVSTLELGDSALYLCASSLAGLAEYYNEQFFGPGTRLTVL.

This clonotype occurred a few times. The gene calls are TRBV20-1 and TRBJ2-1; a possible D gene is TRBD2 (5 bases). CDR3 length equals 12 residues. Trimming took 4 bases from V and 8 from J, leaving 12 bases between them. From germline, CDR1 is DFQATT and CDR2 SNEGSKA (reference sequence). CDR3 sequence (DNA): TGCAGTGCTACCAAAGCGGTAGATGAGCAGTTCTTC. It codes for CSATKAVDEQFF.

This clonotype has just a few counts. The CDR3 spells CASSSPKNTGELFF. CDR3 coding DNA: TGTGCCAGCAGTTCCCCTAAAAACACCGGGGAGCTGTTTTTT. The chain carries TRBV27 and TRBJ2-2; no clear D. This CDR3 comprises 14 residues. Germline CDR1 MNHEY, CDR2 SMNVEV (reference sequence). V gave up 4 bases and J gave up 2 bases, with 8 bases separating them.

The chain has TRBV5-6 and TRBJ2-3, with D hard to call. The germline V and J ends were trimmed by 2 bases and 7 bases, with 8 bases remaining between them. Germline V gene lookup returns CDR1 SGHDT and CDR2 YYEEEE. The CDR3 contains 12 residues. CDR3 DNA: TGTGCCAGCAGCTTAAAACGAAATACGCAGTATTTT. This gives the protein CASSLKRNTQYF.

This clonotype was counted only a few times. The V gene is TRBV11-2, the J gene TRBJ2-1; TRBD1 matches 8 bases. The CDR3 spans 13 residues. V shed 6 bases, J shed 6 bases, and the junction held 4 bases outside the gene matches. The germline V gene has CDR1 SGHAT and CDR2 FQNNGV. The CDR3 region has the DNA TGTGCCAGCAGACGCACAGGGGGCAATGAGCAGTTCTTC. Protein: CASRRTGGNEQFF. Full variable domain (missing parts from reference TRBV11-2 and TRBJ2-1): EAGVAQSPRYKIIEKRQSVAFWCNPISGHATLYWYQQILGQGPKLLIQFQNNGVVDDSQLPKDRFSAERLKGVDSTLKIQPAKLEDSAVYLCASRRTGGNEQFFGPGTRLTVL.